Below, 16 T cell receptor beta chains from the same sample are listed, as sequenced in a study of shared clonotypes between healthy human individuals. Terminally differentiated effector memory CD45RA+ cells were excluded from the naive CD8 cells, which were CD45RO-negative and positively selected for CCR7. Using immunoSEQ multiplex PCR, the repertoire was profiled, and TCRdb retains in-frame clones only, with some absent. The sample lists around 2,000,000 clones, approximately 95% occurring once. The sequencing sample was made of naive CD8+ T cells sorted from blood. These receptors came from a man between 18 and 29 years old in good health.

CDR3 protein: CASSGRRLAGIPYEQYF. CDR3 DNA sequence: TGTGCCAGCAGCGGTAGACGACTAGCGGGCATCCCTTACGAGCAGTACTTC. The V gene is TRBV25-1, the J gene TRBJ2-7; 10 bases match TRBD2. Losses at the gene ends were 6 bases for V and 4 bases for J; bases not matched to a gene: 15. CDR3 length: 17 residues. The germline CDR1 and CDR2 sequences are MGHDK and SYGVNS.

V and J are TRBV4-1 and TRBJ2-7, with 7 bases matching TRBD2. V lost 1 base to trimming and J lost 4 bases; unmatched junction nucleotides: 13. The CDR3 is 17 residues long. The germline V gene encodes CDR1 MGHRA and CDR2 YSYEKL. The CDR3 loop is CASSQAPRGGPLYEQYF. CDR3 sequence (DNA): TGCGCCAGCAGCCAAGCCCCTCGGGGAGGGCCCCTTTACGAGCAGTACTTC.

V gene TRBV5-6 combines with J gene TRBJ2-5, with a tentative D call TRBD2 (6 bases). The CDR3 contains 14 residues. The germline V gene has CDR1 SGHDT and CDR2 YYEEEE. The V and J ends lost 1 base and 2 bases respectively, with 9 bases between them. The CDR3 sequence is CASSLRLDQETQYF. CDR3 in DNA: TGTGCCAGCAGCTTGAGACTAGATCAAGAGACCCAGTACTTC.

This chain links TRBV28 with TRBJ1-5; D not certain. The germline V gene has CDR1 MDHEN and CDR2 SYDVKM. This CDR3 has 15 residues. The V gene lost 4 bases and the J gene lost 0 bases, with 10 bases spanning the gap. The DNA for the CDR3 is TGTGCCAGCAGTTCCCCCAGTTATAGCAATCAGCCCCAGCATTTT. Encoded protein: CASSSPSYSNQPQHF.

The chain couples TRBV5-6 to TRBJ2-1; D is unclear. Trimming shortened V by 2 bases and J by 6 bases, and 12 bases separated the two germline ends. CDR1 is SGHDT and CDR2 is YYEEEE in the germline V gene. This CDR3 is 14 amino acids long. This chain's CDR3 is CASSFPSESNEQFF. The CDR3 region has the DNA TGTGCCAGCAGCTTTCCCTCTGAATCCAATGAGCAGTTCTTC.

The chain employs TRBV4-3 and TRBJ2-7; the D gene is possibly TRBD1 (5 bases). Germline CDR1 LGHNA, CDR2 YSLEER. V shed 4 bases and J shed 2 bases, with 9 bases lying between them. There are 13 residues in the CDR3. In nucleotides, the CDR3 is TGCGCCAGCAGCCCCGACAGAGCCTACGAGCAGTACTTC. It translates to CASSPDRAYEQYF.

In regard to this clone: Other DNA sequences from this sample encode an identical CDR3 as well. The chain has TRBV14 and TRBJ1-2; TRBD1 matches 7 bases. This CDR3 is 14 amino acids long. Unmatched junction bases numbered 4, after V lost 2 bases and J lost 4 bases. Per germline, CDR1 SGHDN and CDR2 FVKESK. CDR3 nucleotide sequence: TGTGCCAGCAGCCAACGACAGGGAGGCTATGGCTACACCTTC. Its translation: CASSQRQGGYGYTF.

This sequence joins TRBV5-6 and TRBJ2-1; D remains ambiguous. This CDR3 comprises 11 residues. Between the trimmed V and J ends, which lost 4 bases and 8 bases, there was a span of 7 bases. Germline V gives CDR1 SGHDT, CDR2 YYEEEE. CDR3 DNA sequence: TGTGCCAGCAGCCTCCGATATGAGCAGTTCTTC. Encoded protein: CASSLRYEQFF.

This rearrangement joins TRBV27 to TRBJ2-7, with a weak D call TRBD2 (5 bases). In germline, CDR1 is MNHEY, CDR2 SMNVEV (reference sequence). Trimming cost V 4 bases and J 3 bases, with 10 bases left between them. This CDR3 spans 13 amino acids. CDR3 sequence reads: CASSYGKDYEQYF. CDR3 coding DNA: TGTGCCAGCAGTTACGGGAAGGACTACGAGCAGTACTTC.

V and J are TRBV11-2 and TRBJ2-3; 8 bases line up with TRBD1. The CDR3 runs 15 residues. The J segment lost 3 bases and the V segment lost 3 bases, leaving 5 bases of the junction unmatched. Germline V gene lookup returns CDR1 SGHAT and CDR2 FQNNGV. CDR3 sequence: CASSFDRGGTDTQYF. Written as DNA, the CDR3 is TGTGCCAGCAGCTTCGACAGGGGTGGAACAGATACGCAGTATTTT.

This clone came up a few times. V is TRBV19 and J is TRBJ2-5, with D possibly matching TRBD1 (5 bases). The germline V and J ends were trimmed by 5 bases and 3 bases, with 10 bases remaining between them. This CDR3 has 13 amino acids. In germline, CDR1 is LNHDA, CDR2 SQIVND (reference sequence). The DNA of the CDR3 is TGTGCCAGTAGTCTTGGGGCCGAAGAGACCCAGTACTTC. It codes for CASSLGAEETQYF.

The V call is TRBV7-9, the J call TRBJ2-2, with TRBD2 matching over 10 bases. Germline values: CDR1 SEHNR, CDR2 FQNEAQ (reference sequence). With V trimmed by 2 bases and J by 6 bases, 9 bases remained unmatched. This CDR3 contains 17 residues. The CDR3 DNA reads as TGTGCCAGCAGCTTAATGGTCTCTAGCGGGAGCGCCGGGGAGCTGTTTTTT. Its protein product is CASSLMVSSGSAGELFF.

The chain couples TRBV11-2 to TRBJ2-1, with 7 bases lining up with TRBD2. This CDR3 spans 15 amino acids. The V gene's germline CDR1 is SGHAT and CDR2 FQNNGV. With 0 bases clipped from V and 6 bases from J, the junction kept 5 bases outside the gene matches. The CDR3: CASSLDPGLVNEQFF. In DNA form, the CDR3 reads TGTGCCAGCAGCTTAGATCCAGGACTAGTCAATGAGCAGTTCTTC.

The V call is TRBV13, the J call TRBJ2-7; 7 bases match TRBD1. V shed 0 bases and J 5 bases; nucleotides not matched to a gene: 4. Germline assignment: CDR1 PRHDT and CDR2 FYEKMQ (reference sequence). The CDR3 length is 14 residues. Here the CDR3 DNA reads TGTGCCAGCAGCTTAGGCGGACAGGTTGACGAGCAGTACTTC. It yields the protein CASSLGGQVDEQYF.

The genes are TRBV4-3 and TRBJ2-7, with no clear D. Trimming pared 0 bases from V and 6 bases from J, leaving 9 bases between. The length of the CDR3 is 13 residues. Per the germline V gene, CDR1 is LGHNA and CDR2 is YSLEER. The CDR3 sequence: CASSQERTGEQYF. CDR3 nucleotide sequence: TGCGCCAGCAGCCAAGAGAGGACGGGCGAGCAGTACTTC.

This clone was found once. V usage is TRBV30 and J usage is TRBJ2-3; no clear D. V lost 0 bases and J 2 bases, leaving 9 bases between the germline ends. CDR1 and CDR2 from the germline V gene are GTSNPN and SVGIG (reference sequence). The CDR3 runs to 14 residues. The CDR3 reads CAWSVLTNTDTQYF. CDR3 nucleotide sequence: TGTGCCTGGAGTGTACTCACGAACACAGATACGCAGTATTTT. The complete variable domain, with remaining parts taken from reference TRBV30 and TRBJ2-3, reads SQTIHQWPATLVQPVGSPLSLECTVEGTSNPNLYWYRQAAGRGLQLLFYSVGIGQISSEVPQNLSASRPQDRQFILSSKKLLLSDSGFYLCAWSVLTNTDTQYFGPGTRLTVL.